This T cell receptor beta chain was profiled in a study of T-cell memory formation after mild COVID-19. Study background: Clustering of TCRs was largely donor specific. Study-level findings and limits: Researchers could not confirm that second-wave clones peaking on day 37 targeted SARS-CoV-2. Pre-infection memory contained some responding clones, which suggested that cross-reactive memory had joined.

After 5'RACE with constant-segment primers, TCR alpha and TCR beta cDNA libraries carrying sample barcodes and UMIs were obtained. From the 5' RACE reads, TCRdb called clonotypes with MiXCR, one entry per CDR3 protein. The table has some 280,000 distinct CDR3 sequences, roughly 15% seen once. Germline CDR1 reads LGHNA; CDR2 reads YNFKEQ. J gave up 5 bases and V 5 bases, and 8 bases lay outside the gene matches. The CDR3 is 15 residues long. This clonotype was seen a handful of times. Its antigen is still unknown. The chain recombines TRBV4-2 with TRBJ2-5, with 10 bases identical to TRBD2. The receptor was isolated from a young man who had mild COVID-19 (a few samples of this study predate the infection). Cell type and time point are not known. Material: PBMCs or a T cell subset sorted from them (not recorded which). CDR3 residues: CASSAGSGGAETQYF. The CDR3 DNA is TGTGCCAGCAGCGCGGGCAGCGGGGGGGCGGAGACCCAGTACTTC.